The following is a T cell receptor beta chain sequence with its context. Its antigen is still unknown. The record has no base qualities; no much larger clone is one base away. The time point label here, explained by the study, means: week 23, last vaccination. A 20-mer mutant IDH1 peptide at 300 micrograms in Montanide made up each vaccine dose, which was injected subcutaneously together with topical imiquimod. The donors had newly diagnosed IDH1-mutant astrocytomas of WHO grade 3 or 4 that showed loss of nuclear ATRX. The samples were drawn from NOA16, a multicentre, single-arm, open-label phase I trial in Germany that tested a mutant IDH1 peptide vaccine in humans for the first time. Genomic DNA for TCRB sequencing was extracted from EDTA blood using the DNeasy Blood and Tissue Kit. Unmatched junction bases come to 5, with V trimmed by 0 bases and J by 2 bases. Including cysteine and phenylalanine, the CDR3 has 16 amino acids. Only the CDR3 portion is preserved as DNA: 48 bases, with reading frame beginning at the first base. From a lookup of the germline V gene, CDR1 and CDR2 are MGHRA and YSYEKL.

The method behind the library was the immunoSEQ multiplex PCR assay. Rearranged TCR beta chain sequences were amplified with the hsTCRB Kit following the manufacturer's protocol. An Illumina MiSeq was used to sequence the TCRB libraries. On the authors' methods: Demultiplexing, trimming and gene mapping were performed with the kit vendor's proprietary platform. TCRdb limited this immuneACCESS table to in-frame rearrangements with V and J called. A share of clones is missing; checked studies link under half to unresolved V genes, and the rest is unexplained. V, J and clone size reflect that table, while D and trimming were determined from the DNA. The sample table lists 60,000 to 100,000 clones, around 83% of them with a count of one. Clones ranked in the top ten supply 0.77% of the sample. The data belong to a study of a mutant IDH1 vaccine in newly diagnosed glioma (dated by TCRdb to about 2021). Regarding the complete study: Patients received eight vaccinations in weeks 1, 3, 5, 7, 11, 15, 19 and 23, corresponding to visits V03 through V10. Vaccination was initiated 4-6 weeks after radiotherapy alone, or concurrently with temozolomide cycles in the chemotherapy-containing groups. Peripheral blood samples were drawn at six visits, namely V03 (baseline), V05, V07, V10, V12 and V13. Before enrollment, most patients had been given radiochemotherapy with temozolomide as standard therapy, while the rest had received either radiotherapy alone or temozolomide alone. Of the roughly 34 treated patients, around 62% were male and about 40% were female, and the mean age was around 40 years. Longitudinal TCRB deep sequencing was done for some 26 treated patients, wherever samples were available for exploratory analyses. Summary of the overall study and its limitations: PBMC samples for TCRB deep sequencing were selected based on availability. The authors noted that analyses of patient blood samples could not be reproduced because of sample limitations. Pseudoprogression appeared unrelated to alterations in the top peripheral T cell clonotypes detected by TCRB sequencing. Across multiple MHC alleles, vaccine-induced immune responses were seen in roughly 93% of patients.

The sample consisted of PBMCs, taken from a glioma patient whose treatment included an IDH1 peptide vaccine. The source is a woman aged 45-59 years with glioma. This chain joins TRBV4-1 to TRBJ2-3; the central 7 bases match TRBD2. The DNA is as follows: TGCGCCAGCAGCCAAGATGGTAGCGGGCTCACAGATACGCAGTATTTT. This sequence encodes CASSQDGSGLTDTQYF.